Listed below are T cell receptor beta chains from one sample, sequenced in a study of response to subunit inactivated influenza vaccine. One entry per CDR3 protein results from TCRdb running MiXCR on the RT-PCR reads. This sample has about 520,000 distinct CDR3 sequences, with around 7.7% found just once. Here the sequenced sample was PBMCs from blood, taken 23 to 25 months after vaccination. These receptors originate from a man between 50 and 75 years old who received an inactivated influenza vaccine. CDR3s leave out the opening cysteine and the closing phenylalanine or tryptophan. The D gene is left open where the match is weak. Size tells how often a clone was seen (once, few, many) or the class of an expanded clone, and some rows leave it out.

CDR3 protein | clone size | V gene | D gene | J gene
SARPSGHVDTQY | - | TRBV20-1 | - | TRBJ2-3
ASSFAGSYEQY | many | TRBV12-3/TRBV12-4 | - | TRBJ2-7
ASSPMTGHSGNTIY | few | TRBV2 | TRBD1 | TRBJ1-3
ASSRSGGDTDTQY | few | TRBV7-7 | TRBD2 | TRBJ2-3
SVESGGNIQY | few | TRBV29-1 | TRBD2 | TRBJ2-4
ASSQDSGYGSPLH | many | TRBV4-1 | - | TRBJ1-6
AGGRSSYNEQF | many | TRBV28 | - | TRBJ2-1
ASSLLLQSYNEQF | many | TRBV7-2 | - | TRBJ2-1
ASSYHGLADSNNEQF | - | TRBV6-2/TRBV6-3 | TRBD2 | TRBJ2-1
SARDGGTSGVRLSTQY | many | TRBV20-1 | TRBD2 | TRBJ2-3
ASSYENSYEQY | few | TRBV6-2/TRBV6-3 | - | TRBJ2-7
SATAGLATDTQY | many | TRBV20-1 | TRBD2 | TRBJ2-3
ASSGGLAVNTGELF | - | TRBV5-1 | TRBD2 | TRBJ2-2
ASSLLSSYEQY | - | TRBV28 | - | TRBJ2-7
ASSPTPQSRKEETQY | - | TRBV7-6 | - | TRBJ2-5
SAGDRGAYGYT | - | TRBV20-1 | TRBD1 | TRBJ1-2
ASSFGLRSGELF | - | TRBV7-6 | - | TRBJ2-2
ASSPDPYEQY | few | TRBV7-9 | - | TRBJ2-7
SVEMGTPRRGPPGTEAF | many | TRBV29-1 | - | TRBJ1-1
ASSRDGGNTIY | few | TRBV6-6 | - | TRBJ1-3
ASQFGSYNSPLH | many | TRBV28 | - | TRBJ1-6
ASRIDRVSYNEQF | many | TRBV6-2/TRBV6-3 | TRBD1 | TRBJ2-1
ASSSGEGGYT | many | TRBV7-2 | - | TRBJ1-2
SVGFRETQY | - | TRBV29-1 | - | TRBJ2-5
ASTSVGDTQY | - | TRBV6-5 | - | TRBJ2-3
ASSLVVRLGVDTQY | few | TRBV7-2 | - | TRBJ2-3
ASSKGQSEQY | - | TRBV28 | - | TRBJ2-7
ASSAGGTSANNEQF | many | TRBV9 | TRBD2 | TRBJ2-1
ASSLSPGQSYNEQF | - | TRBV6-2/TRBV6-3 | - | TRBJ2-1
ASSLVGLGAVSYNEQF | - | TRBV11-2 | - | TRBJ2-1
SATPERGRINEQF | - | TRBV20-1 | TRBD2 | TRBJ2-1
ASSEVPGVGYGYT | - | TRBV2 | - | TRBJ1-2
ASSQAYTYEQY | - | TRBV3-1 | - | TRBJ2-7
ASSALIAHSGNTIY | many | TRBV12-3/TRBV12-4 | - | TRBJ1-3
SARDDRGGSGANVLT | many | TRBV20-1 | - | TRBJ2-6
ASSQGVGYEQY | many | TRBV5-1 | - | TRBJ2-7
APTSGWPQH | - | TRBV7-9 | - | TRBJ1-5
ASSTPQETQY | many | TRBV19 | - | TRBJ2-5
ASSLNNRRNEKLF | few | TRBV5-6 | - | TRBJ1-4
ASSFSGGRDNEQF | - | TRBV7-9 | - | TRBJ2-1
ASSPDYHIQY | many | TRBV12-3/TRBV12-4 | - | TRBJ2-4
ASSLAGYYEQY | - | TRBV7-2 | - | TRBJ2-7
ASSLGLAGVLDEQF | many | TRBV3-1 | TRBD2 | TRBJ2-1
ASSSGQGPDTQY | many | TRBV7-2 | TRBD1 | TRBJ2-3
AWSVPGRYPSNEQF | few | TRBV30 | - | TRBJ2-1
CARLPGLAGTGELF | - | TRBV20-1 | TRBD2 | TRBJ2-2
ASSLTLDTQY | many | TRBV11-2 | - | TRBJ2-3
SARDHRDTQY | - | TRBV20-1 | - | TRBJ2-3